The 11 T cell receptor beta chains listed next were all sequenced from one sample in a study of neurological immune-mediated disorders. From the 5' RACE reads, TCRdb called clonotypes with MiXCR, one entry per CDR3 protein. Of about 59,000 distinct CDR3 sequences detected, 3.5% appear once; the ten largest clones hold more than 2.5%. Sequences were obtained from PBMCs. These receptors were collected from a woman between 25 and 40 years old with multiple sclerosis.

Turning to this clonotype: One junction end disagrees with the germline gene, perhaps due to a read error. The chain recombines TRBV5-1 with TRBJ1-5, with TRBD1 matching over 11 bases. The CDR3 runs 14 residues. From germline, CDR1 is SGHRS and CDR2 YFSETQ. The DNA of the CDR3 is TGCGCCATCACGGAGGGACAGGGGGTACAGCCCCAGAATTTT. Amino acids: CAITEGQGVQPQNF.

As concerns this clonotype: A read error may explain this, as a much larger clone is one base away. The chain has TRBV5-1 and TRBJ2-3; D is undetermined. The DNA end is more similar to TRBJ1-5, so the J call may be wrong. Germline V gene data show CDR1 as SGHRS and CDR2 as YFSETQ. The CDR3 extends over 14 amino acids. DNA for the CDR3: TGCGCCAGCAGCTTAGGCGGGAGCGCAGATACGCAGCATTTT. Its translation is CASSLGGSADTQHF.

This clonotype was seen repeatedly, ten times or more. Germline and junction disagree at one end, which may indicate a read error. The V gene is TRBV5-1, the J gene TRBJ1-6; D not resolved. Germline lookup yields CDR1 SGHRS and CDR2 YFSETQ. The CDR3 length is 16 residues. The CDR3 coding sequence is TGCGCCAGCAGATCGGCAGGCAATGGGATCAATTCACCCCTCAACTTT. This codes for CASRSAGNGINSPLNF.

Ten or more counts support this clonotype. The chain combines TRBV6-6 with TRBJ2-5, with TRBD1 identical over 10 bases. Germline trimming cut 8 bases from V and 2 bases from J; bases unmatched to any gene: 8. The CDR3 extends over 15 amino acids. Germline assignment: CDR1 MNHNY and CDR2 SVGAGI (reference sequence). The DNA of the CDR3 is TGTGCCAGCGGGGACAGGGGAGTTGGGCAAGAGACCCAGTACTTC. Translated: CASGDRGVGQETQYF.

This clonotype was found many times. The chain recombines TRBV6-5 with TRBJ1-6; tentative D call: TRBD1 (5 bases). V was cut by 8 bases and J by 9 bases, with 8 bases left in between. The CDR3 has 11 residues. Germline V gene lookup returns CDR1 MNHEY and CDR2 SVGAGI. CDR3 coding DNA: TGTGCCAGCGGGGCACTTTCACCCCTCCACTTT. Translation: CASGALSPLHF.

The table lists this clonotype with many counts. The chain combines TRBV7-9 with TRBJ1-4; TRBD1 agrees at 8 bases. This CDR3 is built from 14 residues. The trim removed 3 bases at V and 6 bases at J, leaving 3 bases unmatched. Germline assignment: CDR1 SEHNR and CDR2 FQNEAQ (reference sequence). CDR3 in amino acids: CASSLGQVHEKLFF. CDR3 DNA sequence: TGTGCCAGCAGCTTGGGACAGGTACATGAAAAACTGTTTTTT.

This sequence joins TRBV6-6 and TRBJ2-7, with 10 bases matching TRBD1. The length of the CDR3 is 15 residues. The trim removed 5 bases at V and 2 bases at J, leaving 6 bases unmatched. Per germline, CDR1 MNHNY and CDR2 SVGAGI (reference sequence). CDR3: CASSPSGTGAYEQYF. The DNA of the CDR3 is TGTGCCAGCAGTCCATCCGGGACAGGGGCCTACGAGCAGTACTTC.

This clonotype has at least ten counts. This chain joins TRBV20-1 and TRBJ2-5; D may be TRBD1 or TRBD2 (7 bases each). Trimming took off 6 bases at V and 5 bases at J, with 19 bases between the two ends. The CDR3 has 14 amino acids. CDR1 is DFQATT and CDR2 is SNEGSKA in the germline V gene (reference sequence). CDR3 protein: CSAQRPGGVETQYF. The CDR3 DNA reads TGCAGTGCCCAAAGACCAGGGGGGGTGGAGACCCAGTACTTC.

Many counts were recorded for this clonotype. The V call is TRBV27, the J call TRBJ2-7; TRBD2 aligns across 14 bases. The CDR3 sequence is 15 residues long. Germline CDR1 is MNHEY and CDR2 is SMNVEV (reference sequence). V gave up 6 bases and J gave up 7 bases; unmatched junction bases: 8. The CDR3 DNA is TGTGCCAGCAGAGCCGGGACTAGCGGGGGTATGGAGCAGTACTTC. Its translation: CASRAGTSGGMEQYF.

This clonotype has at least ten counts. V usage is TRBV28 and J usage is TRBJ2-3; the D is unclear. The CDR3 consists of 14 residues. V was pared by 3 bases and J by 5 bases, with 12 bases between. The germline CDR1 and CDR2 sequences are MDHEN and SYDVKM. CDR3 protein: CASSFSRWRDTQYF. The DNA of the CDR3 is TGTGCCAGCAGTTTTAGTCGCTGGCGAGATACGCAGTATTTT.

The CDR3 DNA is TGTGCCACCAGTGAAAGACTAGCGAGGCAGTTCTTC. This translates into CATSERLARQFF. The V gene is TRBV24-1, the J gene TRBJ2-1, with 8 bases matching TRBD2. Losses at the gene ends were 4 bases for V and 12 bases for J; bases not matched to a gene: 4. The length of the CDR3 is 12 residues. Germline CDR1 KGHDR, CDR2 SFDVKD.